The 2 T cell receptor beta chains presented below share a single source sample, sequenced in a study of T-cell reconstitution after alpha-beta-depleted transplantation in children. Unique molecular identifiers were built into the TCRbeta library. TCRdb ran MiXCR on the PCR reads and lists one entry per CDR3 protein. This sample has some 500,000 distinct CDR3 sequences, with around 18% found just once. Sequenced material: PBMCs from the stem cell graft donor, taken from the stem cell graft. Source of these receptors: a human donor who donated a stem cell graft to a child with acute lymphoblastic leukemia.

Ten or more counts support this clonotype. This rearrangement joins TRBV3-1 to TRBJ2-7, with unresolved D. CDR1 LGHDT and CDR2 YNNKEL come from the germline V gene (reference sequence). The CDR3 is 12 residues long. Between the trimmed V and J ends, which lost 3 bases and 6 bases, there was a span of 9 bases. The CDR3 loop reads CASSHDNREQYF. CDR3 coding DNA: TGTGCCAGCAGCCACGATAATCGCGAGCAGTACTTC.

A few counts support this clonotype. The chain recombines TRBV5-6 with TRBJ2-1; TRBD2 matches 12 bases. CDR1 is SGHDT, CDR2 YYEEEE, per germline. J gave up 8 bases and V 2 bases, and 8 bases lay outside the gene matches. The CDR3 runs to 16 residues. This chain's CDR3 is CASSFSWTSGTDEQFF. The DNA for the CDR3 is TGTGCCAGCAGCTTCTCATGGACTAGCGGGACCGATGAGCAGTTCTTC. The variable domain in full, completed from reference TRBV5-6 and TRBJ2-1, reads DAGVTQSPTHLIKTRGQQVTLRCSPKSGHDTVSWYQQALGQGPQFIFQYYEEEERQRGNFPDRFSGHQFPNYSSELNVNALLLGDSALYLCASSFSWTSGTDEQFFGPGTRLTVL.